This T cell receptor beta chain was captured by sequencing in a study of T cells after yellow fever vaccination. This clonotype appeared a few times. V lost 3 bases, J lost 9 bases, and 15 bases lay in between. The CDR3 loop spans 14 amino acids. CDR1 and CDR2 (germline): SGHTA, FQGNSA. Each CDR3 protein gets one entry after TCRdb re-called the 5' RACE reads with MiXCR. Of a few hundred thousand distinct CDR3 sequences listed, almost 4% are singletons. Sample: PBMCs, taken 5 days after the yellow fever booster vaccination. The chain recombines TRBV7-2 with TRBJ2-1; a possible D gene is TRBD2 (7 bases). The receptor was derived from a man between 18 and 35 years old who received the YFV17D yellow fever vaccine. CDR3 in DNA: TGTGCCAGCAGCTTCTCGGGGGGCGCGGGTGAGCAGTTCTTC. Residues: CASSFSGGAGEQFF.